Listed here are 9 T cell receptor beta chains from one sample, sequenced in a study of sequential checkpoint blockade in melanoma. Sequenced by immunoSEQ multiplex PCR; TCRdb stores in-frame clones only, minus some. The data show over 9,500 clones, almost 75% seen once. Noted treatment: randomized to nivolumab then ipilimumab (arm A) or the reverse (arm B). Sample: CD8+ T cells sorted from blood (inferred from file names), taken from a patient given nivolumab and ipilimumab in sequence. The receptors stem from a human donor with melanoma.

This chain links TRBV10-3 with TRBJ2-1, with 9 bases that match TRBD2. The CDR3 sequence is 15 residues long. V lost 6 bases and J lost 4; bases outside the gene matches: 7. Germline assignment: CDR1 ENHRY and CDR2 SYGVKD. CDR3 nucleotide sequence: TGTGCCATCAGGGTAGCGGGGGCCCCTTACAATGAGCAGTTCTTC. Its protein product is CAIRVAGAPYNEQFF.

The chain carries TRBV28 and TRBJ2-5, with 9 bases that match TRBD1. CDR3 size: 16 residues. Trimming cost V 5 bases and J 3 bases; bases outside gene matches: 10. In germline, CDR1 is MDHEN, CDR2 SYDVKM. CDR3 nucleotides: TGTGCCAGCAGTAGCCCGACAGGGGGGTATGAAGAGACCCAGTACTTC. The encoded protein is CASSSPTGGYEETQYF.

The chain recombines TRBV9 with TRBJ2-2, with 10 bases fitting TRBD2. The CDR3 loop spans 18 amino acids. Losses at the gene ends were 0 bases for V and 0 bases for J; bases not matched to a gene: 5. The germline V gene has CDR1 SGDLS and CDR2 YYNGEE. The CDR3 DNA reads as TGTGCCAGCAGCGTAGCTCTTAGCGGGGGGTCGAACACCGGGGAGCTGTTTTTT. As protein: CASSVALSGGSNTGELFF.

In its sample, this clone is medium-sized. This sequence joins TRBV6-1 and TRBJ1-3; no firm D call. The CDR3 has 13 amino acids. Per the germline V gene, CDR1 is MNHNS and CDR2 is SASEGT. V gave up 2 bases and J gave up 4 bases, with 6 bases separating them. DNA for the CDR3: TGTGCCAGCAGTGAACTACAGGGAAACACCATATATTTT. Protein product: CASSELQGNTIYF.

This chain links TRBV2 with TRBJ2-7, with TRBD1 identical over 7 bases. The V segment lost 4 bases and the J segment 2 bases; nucleotides outside the gene matches: 5. The CDR3 runs 14 residues. Germline V gives CDR1 SNHLY, CDR2 FYNNEI. The chain's CDR3 is CASSVVGGPYEQYF. The CDR3 coding sequence is TGTGCCAGCAGTGTAGTAGGGGGCCCCTACGAGCAGTACTTC.

This sequence joins TRBV29-1 and TRBJ2-5; D not certain. The ends were cut back, 5 bases at V and 1 base at J, with 2 bases in the middle. Germline V CDR1 and CDR2: SQVTM, ANQGSEA. The CDR3 totals 10 residues. In DNA form, the CDR3 reads TGCAGCGTTCTCCAAGAGACCCAGTACTTC. Translated, it gives CSVLQETQYF.

V is TRBV29-1 and J is TRBJ2-5; D possibly corresponds to TRBD1 (6 bases). This CDR3 has 13 amino acids. Trimming pared 3 bases from V and 4 bases from J, leaving 12 bases between. CDR1 is SQVTM, CDR2 ANQGSEA, per germline. The CDR3 DNA reads TGCAGCGTTGAGGCAGGGGTCATAGAGACCCAGTACTTC. Translation: CSVEAGVIETQYF.

On this clone: Other DNA sequences in this specimen translate into the identical CDR3. The chain employs TRBV4-1 and TRBJ2-2; TRBD1 might be the D (6 bases). The V end was cut by 3 bases, the J end by 1 base, with 21 bases between. In germline, CDR1 is MGHRA, CDR2 YSYEKL. The CDR3 length is 19 residues. This CDR3 reads CASSHMVNRAIRNTGELFF. In nucleotides, the CDR3 is TGCGCCAGCAGCCATATGGTTAACAGGGCGATCAGGAACACCGGGGAGCTGTTTTTT.

The CDR3 sequence: CASTQLPSTDTQYF. As DNA, the CDR3 is TGTGCCAGCACCCAGTTACCTAGCACAGATACGCAGTATTTT. The chain has TRBV9 and TRBJ2-3; D gene uncertain. The CDR3 spans 14 residues. Trimming shortened V by 6 bases and J by 0 bases, and 11 bases separated the two germline ends. The germline gives CDR1 SGDLS, CDR2 YYNGEE.